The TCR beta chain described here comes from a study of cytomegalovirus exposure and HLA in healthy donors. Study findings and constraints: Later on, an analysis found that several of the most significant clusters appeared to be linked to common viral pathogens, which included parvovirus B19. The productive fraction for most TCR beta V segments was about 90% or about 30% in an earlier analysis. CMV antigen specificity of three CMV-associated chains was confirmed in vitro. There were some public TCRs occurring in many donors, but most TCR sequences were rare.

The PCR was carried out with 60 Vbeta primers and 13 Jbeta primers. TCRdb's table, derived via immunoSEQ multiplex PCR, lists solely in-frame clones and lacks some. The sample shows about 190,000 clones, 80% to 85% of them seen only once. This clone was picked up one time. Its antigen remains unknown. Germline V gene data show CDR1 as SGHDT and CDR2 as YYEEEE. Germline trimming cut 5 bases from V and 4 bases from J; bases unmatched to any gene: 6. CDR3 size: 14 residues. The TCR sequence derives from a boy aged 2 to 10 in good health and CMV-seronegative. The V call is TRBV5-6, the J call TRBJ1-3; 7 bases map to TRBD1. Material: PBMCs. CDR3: CASSQQGTGNTIYF. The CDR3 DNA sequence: TGTGCCAGCAGTCAACAGGGGACGGGAAACACCATATATTTT. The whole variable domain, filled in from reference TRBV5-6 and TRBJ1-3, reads DAGVTQSPTHLIKTRGQQVTLRCSPKSGHDTVSWYQQALGQGPQFIFQYYEEEERQRGNFPDRFSGHQFPNYSSELNVNALLLGDSALYLCASSQQGTGNTIYFGEGSWLTVV.